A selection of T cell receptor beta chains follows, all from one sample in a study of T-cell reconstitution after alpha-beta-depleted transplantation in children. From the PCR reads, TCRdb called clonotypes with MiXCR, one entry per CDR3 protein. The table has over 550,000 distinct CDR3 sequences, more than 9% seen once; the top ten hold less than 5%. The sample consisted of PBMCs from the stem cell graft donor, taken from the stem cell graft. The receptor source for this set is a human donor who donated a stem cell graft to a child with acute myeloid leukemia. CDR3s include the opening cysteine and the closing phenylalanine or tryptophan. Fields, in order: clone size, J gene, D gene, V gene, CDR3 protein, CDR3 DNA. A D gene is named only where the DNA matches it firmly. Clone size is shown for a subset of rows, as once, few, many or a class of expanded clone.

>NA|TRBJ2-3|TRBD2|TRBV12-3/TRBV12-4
CASSTGTSGRGDTQYF
TGTGCCAGCAGCACCGGGACTAGCGGGAGAGGGGATACGCAGTATTTT
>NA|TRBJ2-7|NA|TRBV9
CASSVGTGPYEQYF
TGTGCCAGCAGCGTAGGTACAGGGCCCTACGAGCAGTACTTC
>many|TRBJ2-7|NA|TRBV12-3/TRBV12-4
CASSLRGAFTYEQYF
TGTGCCAGCAGTTTACGTGGAGCATTCACCTACGAGCAGTACTTC
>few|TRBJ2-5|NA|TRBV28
CASSSRDLLRETQYF
TGTGCCAGCAGTTCCCGGGACTTACTTCGGGAGACCCAGTACTTC
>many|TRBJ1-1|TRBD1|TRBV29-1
CSVDQTGGWNTEAFF
TGCAGCGTTGATCAAACAGGGGGGTGGAACACTGAAGCTTTCTTT
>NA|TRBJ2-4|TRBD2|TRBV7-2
CASSLRASGVGLYF
TGTGCCAGCAGCTTAAGGGCTAGCGGGGTAGGCCTTTACTTC
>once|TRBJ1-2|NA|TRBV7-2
CASSLGQSYYGYTF
TGTGCCAGCAGCTTAGGTCAGAGTTACTATGGCTACACCTTC
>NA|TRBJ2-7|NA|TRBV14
CASRPVRYGEQYF
TGTGCCAGCAGACCTGTCCGATATGGGGAGCAGTACTTC
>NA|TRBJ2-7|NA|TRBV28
CASSPTGTLSGEQYF
TGTGCCAGCAGTCCGACCGGGACTCTAAGCGGCGAGCAGTACTTC
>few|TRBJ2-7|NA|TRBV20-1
CSARGTGPYEQYF
TGCAGTGCTAGAGGGACTGGGCCTTACGAGCAGTACTTC
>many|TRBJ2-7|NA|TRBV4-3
CASSQDTGLGEQYF
TGCGCCAGCAGCCAAGATACAGGTCTTGGAGAGCAGTACTTC
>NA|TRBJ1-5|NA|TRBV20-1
CSARDSGGKNQPQHF
TGCAGTGCTAGAGATAGTGGGGGCAAGAATCAGCCCCAGCATTTT
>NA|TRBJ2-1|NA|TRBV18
CASSPNGPVDEQFF
TGTGCCAGCTCACCGAATGGACCGGTCGATGAGCAGTTCTTC